The text below deals with one TCR beta chain. The time point is: newly diagnosed GD, antithyroid drugs for less than 3 months. TCR sequences were obtained from RNA taken from PBMCs. HTBI primers from iRepertoire and Arm-PCR of CDR3 regions yielded the TCR beta libraries. TCRdb independently ran MiXCR on the multiplex PCR reads; one entry per CDR3 protein. The table has some 340,000 distinct CDR3 sequences, 12% seen once. The CDR3 runs 14 residues. V dropped 2 bases and J dropped 5; count of bases not matched to a gene: 6. CDR1 SGHRS and CDR2 YFSETQ come from the germline V gene. These data come from a study of regulatory T cells in long-lasting Graves disease. The sample was also reused in another study, on T cells in Graves' hyperthyroidism and ophthalmopathy.

The chain recombines TRBV5-1 with TRBJ1-1, with 7 nucleotides matching TRBD1. The sample in question was peripheral blood mononuclear cells (PBMCs), obtained at new diagnosis, from a patient treated with antithyroid drugs. The source of this sequence is a woman aged 18-29 years with Graves disease. CDR3 DNA sequence: TGCGCCAGCAGCTTTATACAGGGGAGTACTGAAGCTTTCTTT. It is translated as CASSFIQGSTEAFF.